The 18 T cell receptor beta chains given below trace back to one sample, sequenced in a study of sequential checkpoint blockade in melanoma. Measured with immunoSEQ multiplex PCR; TCRdb has only the in-frame clones, and not every one. The sample consists of about 28,000 clones, roughly nine tenths of them appearing once. As to treatment: randomized to nivolumab then ipilimumab (arm A) or the reverse (arm B). Here the sequenced sample was CD8+ T cells sorted from blood (inferred from file names), taken from a patient given nivolumab and ipilimumab in sequence. These receptors came from a human donor with melanoma.

The genes are TRBV9 and TRBJ1-6, with 8 bases identical to TRBD1. The junction had 8 bases not matched to a gene; V was cut back by 4 bases and J by 8 bases. CDR1 and CDR2 (germline): SGDLS, YYNGEE. The CDR3 consists of 15 residues. The CDR3 coding sequence is TGTGCCAGCAGCACCTCAGGGGGCGCCCATTCACCCCTCCACTTT. Translation gives CASSTSGGAHSPLHF. The full variable domain, its missing parts supplied by reference TRBV9 and TRBJ1-6, is DSGVTQTPKHLITATGQRVTLRCSPRSGDLSVYWYQQSLDQGLQFLIQYYNGEERAKGNILERFSAQQFPDLHSELNLSSLELGDSALYFCASSTSGGAHSPLHFGNGTRLTVT.

This chain links TRBV10-3 with TRBJ2-7, with 8 bases matching TRBD1. The CDR3 consists of 14 residues. Germline loops: CDR1 ENHRY, CDR2 SYGVKD. J lost 2 bases, V lost 0 bases, and 0 bases had no gene match. This CDR3 is CAISESDRAYEQYV. CDR3 coding DNA: TGTGCCATCAGTGAGTCGGACAGGGCCTACGAGCAGTACGTC.

The chain recombines TRBV7-6 with TRBJ2-3; tentatively, D is TRBD2 (5 bases). V was pared by 0 bases and J by 2 bases, with 15 bases between. The CDR3 is 17 residues long. Germline CDR1 is SGHVS and CDR2 is FNYEAQ. The CDR3 loop is CASSLARASSHTDTQYF. The CDR3 DNA follows: TGTGCCAGCAGCTTAGCGAGGGCTTCCTCACACACAGATACGCAGTATTTT.

The chain links TRBV7-2 to TRBJ2-3; 14 nucleotides align to TRBD2. The CDR3 spans 15 residues. In germline, CDR1 is SGHTA, CDR2 FQGNSA. The ends lost 5 bases at V and 10 bases at J; junction bases unmatched: 8. CDR3 region: CASSPGTSGSAPQYF. In DNA form, the CDR3 reads TGTGCCAGCAGCCCCGGGACTAGCGGGAGTGCGCCGCAGTATTTT.

V usage is TRBV6-5 and J usage is TRBJ2-2; no clear D. V lost 4 bases, J lost 0 bases, and 12 bases lay in between. The CDR3 contains 16 residues. The germline V gene has CDR1 MNHEY and CDR2 SVGAGI. The CDR3 nucleotides read TGTGCCAGCAGTTCCTTCACTCCCCCGAACACCGGGGAGCTGTTTTTT. It yields the protein CASSSFTPPNTGELFF.

J is TRBJ2-1 and V is TRBV15; tentative D call: TRBD1 (5 bases). The germline gives CDR1 LNHNV, CDR2 YYDKDF (reference sequence). V lost 1 base, J lost 7 bases, and 14 bases lay in between. The CDR3 totals 15 residues. CDR3 nucleotides: TGTGCCACCAGCAGAGCCAGGGTGGGTGGGAATGAGCAGTTCTTC. This encodes CATSRARVGGNEQFF.

This chain joins TRBV5-1 and TRBJ2-2; possible D gene TRBD2, 5 bases. The CDR3 has 18 residues. V lost 1 base and J 0 bases, leaving 16 bases between the germline ends. The germline gives CDR1 SGHRS, CDR2 YFSETQ. DNA of the CDR3: TGCGCCAGCAGCTTGATGATAGCGTTGTATTCGAACACCGGGGAGCTGTTTTTT. Protein product: CASSLMIALYSNTGELFF. Supplemented by reference TRBV5-1 and TRBJ2-2, the full variable domain reads KAGVTQTPRYLIKTRGQQVTLSCSPISGHRSVSWYQQTPGQGLQFLFEYFSETQRNKGNFPGRFSGRQFSNSRSEMNVSTLELGDSALYLCASSLMIALYSNTGELFFGEGSRLTVL.

This rearrangement joins TRBV5-4 to TRBJ1-6, with D unresolved. Trimming left V 0 bases short and J 4 bases short, with 8 bases between. The CDR3 is made up of 15 amino acids. The germline V gene has CDR1 SGHNT and CDR2 YYREEE (reference sequence). The CDR3 protein is CASSLEQSYNSPLHF. CDR3 bases: TGTGCCAGCAGCTTGGAACAGTCATATAATTCACCCCTCCACTTT. The full variable domain, completed using reference TRBV5-4 and TRBJ1-6, is ETGVTQSPTHLIKTRGQQVTLRCSSQSGHNTVSWYQQALGQGPQFIFQYYREEENGRGNFPPRFSGLQFPNYSSELNVNALELDDSALYLCASSLEQSYNSPLHFGNGTRLTVT.

V is TRBV9 and J is TRBJ2-3, with 7 bases matching TRBD1. The J segment lost 0 bases and the V segment lost 4 bases, leaving 2 bases of the junction unmatched. The CDR3 spans 14 residues. Germline CDR1 SGDLS, CDR2 YYNGEE. The CDR3 sequence is CASSPGQSTDTQYF. The CDR3 nucleotides are TGTGCCAGCAGCCCGGGACAGAGCACAGATACGCAGTATTTT.

This clone appeared once. The V gene is TRBV7-3, the J gene TRBJ2-1, with TRBD2 matching 10 bases. The CDR3 covers 15 residues. Losses at the gene ends were 0 bases for V and 7 bases for J; bases not matched to a gene: 3. Germline CDR1 and CDR2: SGHTA and FQGTGA. The CDR3 sequence is CASSLTSGGGNEQFF. DNA of the CDR3: TGTGCCAGCAGCTTAACCAGCGGGGGGGGGAATGAGCAGTTCTTC.

The J gene is TRBJ2-7, the V gene TRBV5-1, with D tentatively TRBD1 (8 bases). The germline V gene encodes CDR1 SGHRS and CDR2 YFSETQ. The CDR3 has 18 residues. V lost 9 bases, J lost 3 bases, and 31 bases lay in between. CDR3 amino acids: CANPIQGGDGLRNYEQYF. CDR3 coding DNA: TGCGCCAACCCAATACAGGGGGGGGACGGACTGCGGAACTACGAGCAGTACTTC.

This rearrangement joins TRBV28 to TRBJ1-1, with D maybe TRBD1 (5 bases). The V gene lost 5 bases and the J gene lost 0 bases, with 19 bases spanning the gap. The CDR3 runs to 17 residues. The V gene's germline CDR1 is MDHEN and CDR2 SYDVKM. CDR3 sequence (DNA): TGTGCCAGCAGTCCACCCCCGACAAGGGGATTGAACACTGAAGCTTTCTTT. The encoded protein is CASSPPPTRGLNTEAFF.

This rearrangement joins TRBV6-1 to TRBJ2-1, with D possibly being TRBD1 (5 bases). The germline V and J ends were trimmed by 1 base and 9 bases, with 13 bases remaining between them. CDR1 and CDR2 (germline): MNHNS, SASEGT. There are 14 residues in the CDR3. The CDR3 DNA sequence: TGTGCCAGCAGTGAAGGTATGACAGCGTCTGAGCAGTTCTTC. Translated: CASSEGMTASEQFF.

This chain connects TRBV28 to TRBJ2-4, with no clear D. Germline loops: CDR1 MDHEN, CDR2 SYDVKM. Trimming removed 5 bases from V and 0 bases from J, with 17 bases in between. CDR3 size: 17 residues. CDR3 residues: CASSPPLSALAKNIQYF. As DNA, the CDR3 is TGTGCCAGCAGTCCACCCCTCAGCGCCCTAGCCAAAAACATTCAGTACTTC.

The genes are TRBV7-6 and TRBJ2-2, with TRBD2 matching 10 bases. Germline assignment: CDR1 SGHVS and CDR2 FNYEAQ. V gave up 4 bases and J gave up 4 bases; unmatched junction bases: 9. This CDR3 spans 17 amino acids. CDR3 nucleotide sequence: TGTGCCAGCAGCTCCCCCCTAGCGGGAGCAGGCACCGGGGAGCTGTTTTTT. Its protein product is CASSSPLAGAGTGELFF. The full variable domain, in which reference TRBV7-6 and TRBJ2-2 provide the parts outside the CDR3, is GAGVSQSPRYKVTKRGQDVALRCDPISGHVSLYWYRQALGQGPEFLTYFNYEAQQDKSGLPNDRFSAERPEGSISTLTIQRTEQRDSAMYRCASSSPLAGAGTGELFFGEGSRLTVL.

The chain has TRBV7-8 and TRBJ1-6; 8 bases align to TRBD1. V shed 1 base and J 7 bases; nucleotides not matched to a gene: 6. Germline CDR1 and CDR2: SGHVS and FQNEAQ. The CDR3 totals 16 residues. DNA of the CDR3: TGTGCCAGCAGCTTAGTAAGGACAGGGAAAAATTCACCCCTCCACTTT. Its translation is CASSLVRTGKNSPLHF. The full variable domain, with the rest looked up from reference TRBV7-8 and TRBJ1-6, is GAGVSQSPRYKVAKRGQDVALRCDPISGHVSLFWYQQALGQGPEFLTYFQNEAQLDKSGLPSDRFFAERPEGSVSTLKIQRTQQEDSAVYLCASSLVRTGKNSPLHFGNGTRLTVT.

This clone was found once. The CDR3 region has the DNA TGCAGCGTTGGCGGAGGGGAAAAAGGGTATGGCTACACCTTC. This codes for CSVGGGEKGYGYTF. V gene TRBV29-1 combines with J gene TRBJ1-2; maybe TRBD1 (5 bases). CDR3 size: 14 residues. Trimming shortened V by 4 bases and J by 5 bases, and 17 bases separated the two germline ends. Germline CDR1 is SQVTM and CDR2 is ANQGSEA.

The J gene is TRBJ2-2, the V gene TRBV4-2; possible D gene TRBD1, 5 bases. Per germline, CDR1 LGHNA and CDR2 YNFKEQ. V lost 0 bases, J lost 6 bases, and 11 bases lay in between. The CDR3 length is 15 residues. The CDR3 here is CASSQEYRSSGELFF. In nucleotides, the CDR3 is TGTGCCAGCAGCCAAGAGTACAGGTCATCCGGGGAGCTGTTTTTT.